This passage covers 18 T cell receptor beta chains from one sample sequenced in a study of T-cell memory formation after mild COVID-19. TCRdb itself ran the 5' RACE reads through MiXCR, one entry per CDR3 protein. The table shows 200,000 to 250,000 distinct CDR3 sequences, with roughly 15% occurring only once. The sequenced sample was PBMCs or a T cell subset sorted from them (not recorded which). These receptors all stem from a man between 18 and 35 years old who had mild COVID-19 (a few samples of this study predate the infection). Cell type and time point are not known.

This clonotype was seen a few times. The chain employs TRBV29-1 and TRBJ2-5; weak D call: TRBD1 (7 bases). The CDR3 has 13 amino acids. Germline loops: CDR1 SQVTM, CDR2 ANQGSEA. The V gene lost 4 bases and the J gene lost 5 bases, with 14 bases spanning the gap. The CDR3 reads CSVAFSGGETQYF. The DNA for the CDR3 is TGCAGCGTTGCTTTTTCAGGGGGGGAGACCCAGTACTTC.

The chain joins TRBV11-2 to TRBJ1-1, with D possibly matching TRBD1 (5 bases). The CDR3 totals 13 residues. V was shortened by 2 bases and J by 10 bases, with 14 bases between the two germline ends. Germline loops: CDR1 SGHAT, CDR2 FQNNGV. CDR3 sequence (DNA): TGTGCCAGCAGCTTAAGCGGGGGGAGCGGAGCTTTCTTT. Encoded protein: CASSLSGGSGAFF.

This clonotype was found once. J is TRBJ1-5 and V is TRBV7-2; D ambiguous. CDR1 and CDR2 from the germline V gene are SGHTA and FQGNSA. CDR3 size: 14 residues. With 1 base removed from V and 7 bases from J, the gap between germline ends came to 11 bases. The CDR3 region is CASSLVGSEQPQHF. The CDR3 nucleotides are TGTGCCAGCAGCTTAGTAGGGTCGGAACAGCCCCAGCATTTT.

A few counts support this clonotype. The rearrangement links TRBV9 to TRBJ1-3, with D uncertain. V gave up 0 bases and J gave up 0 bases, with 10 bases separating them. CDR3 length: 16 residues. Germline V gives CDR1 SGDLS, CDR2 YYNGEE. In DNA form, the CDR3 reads TGTGCCAGCAGCGTAGCCTTCCGCAGCTCTGGAAACACCATATATTTT. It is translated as CASSVAFRSSGNTIYF.

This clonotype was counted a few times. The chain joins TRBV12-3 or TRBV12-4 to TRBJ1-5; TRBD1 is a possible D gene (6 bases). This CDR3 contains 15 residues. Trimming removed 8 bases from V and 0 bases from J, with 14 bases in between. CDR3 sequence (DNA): TGTGCCAGCGGGCCCTTCAGGGGTAGCAATCAGCCCCAGCATTTT. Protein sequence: CASGPFRGSNQPQHF.

CDR3 protein: CATHQRGPHYEQYF. Here the CDR3 DNA reads TGTGCCACCCACCAAAGGGGCCCGCATTACGAGCAGTACTTC. The rearrangement uses TRBV7-2 and TRBJ2-7, with D perhaps TRBD1 (5 bases). Germline assignment: CDR1 SGHTA and CDR2 FQGNSA. Between the trimmed V and J ends, which lost 10 bases and 4 bases, there was a span of 20 bases. The CDR3 has 14 residues. The whole variable domain, filled in from reference TRBV7-2 and TRBJ2-7, reads GAGVSQSPSNKVTEKGKDVELRCDPISGHTALYWYRQSLGQGLEFLIYFQGNSAPDKSGLPSDRFSAERTGGSVSTLTIQRTQQEDSAVYLCATHQRGPHYEQYFGPGTRLTVT.

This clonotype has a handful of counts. The DNA of the CDR3 is TGCGCCAGCAGTCAGAGACCGTGGTTAGACAAGGGTGAAGCTTTCTTT. It is translated as CASSQRPWLDKGEAFF. This chain joins TRBV23-1 and TRBJ1-1; D gene unclear. TRBV23-1 is filed as an ORF, its function uncertain. This CDR3 contains 16 residues. V lost 3 bases and J lost 7, with 21 bases in between.

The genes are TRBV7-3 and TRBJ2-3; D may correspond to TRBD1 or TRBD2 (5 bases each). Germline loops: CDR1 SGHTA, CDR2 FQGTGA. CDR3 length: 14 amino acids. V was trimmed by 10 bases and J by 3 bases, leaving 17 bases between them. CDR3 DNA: TGTGCCACCTCCCCGGGGACCACAACAGATACGCAGTATTTT. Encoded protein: CATSPGTTTDTQYF.

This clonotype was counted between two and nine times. The CDR3 nucleotides are TGTGCCAGCAGCCAAGACCTGGGCGGGGAGCTGTTTTTT. The encoded protein is CASSQDLGGELFF. J is TRBJ2-2 and V is TRBV3-1; D uncertain. Trimming pared 0 bases from V and 7 bases from J, leaving 6 bases between. Germline V gene lookup returns CDR1 LGHDT and CDR2 YNNKEL (reference sequence). The CDR3 loop spans 13 amino acids.

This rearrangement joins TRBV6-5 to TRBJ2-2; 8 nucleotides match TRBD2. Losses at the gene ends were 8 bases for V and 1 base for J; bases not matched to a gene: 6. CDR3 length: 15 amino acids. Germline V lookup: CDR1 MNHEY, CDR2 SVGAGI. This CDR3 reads CASEQSGGNTGELFF. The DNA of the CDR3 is TGTGCCAGCGAACAGAGCGGGGGGAACACCGGGGAGCTGTTTTTT.

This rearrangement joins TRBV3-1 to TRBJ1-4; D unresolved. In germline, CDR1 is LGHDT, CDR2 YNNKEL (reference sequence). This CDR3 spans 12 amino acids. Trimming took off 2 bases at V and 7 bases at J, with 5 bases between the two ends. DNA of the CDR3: TGTGCCAGCAGCCAACGGGGTGAAAAACTGTTTTTT. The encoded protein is CASSQRGEKLFF. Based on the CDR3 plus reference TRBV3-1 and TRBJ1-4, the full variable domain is DTAVSQTPKYLVTQMGNDKSIKCEQNLGHDTMYWYKQDSKKFLKIMFSYNNKELIINETVPNRFSPKSPDKAHLNLHINSLELGDSAVYFCASSQRGEKLFFGSGTQLSVL.

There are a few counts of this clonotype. Written as DNA, the CDR3 is TGTGCCATCAGTGGCGGCGGGGGGGCGGAAGAGCAGTTCTTC. It encodes CAISGGGGAEEQFF. The chain is built from TRBV10-3 and TRBJ2-1; 9 positions match TRBD2. V gave up 4 bases and J gave up 10 bases; unmatched junction bases: 8. From germline, CDR1 is ENHRY and CDR2 SYGVKD. CDR3 length: 14 amino acids.

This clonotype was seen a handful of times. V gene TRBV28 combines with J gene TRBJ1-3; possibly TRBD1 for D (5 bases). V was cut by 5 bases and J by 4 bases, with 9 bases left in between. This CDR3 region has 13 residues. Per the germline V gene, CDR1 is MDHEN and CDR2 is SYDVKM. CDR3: CASSQQGGNTIYF. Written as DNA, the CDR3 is TGTGCCAGCAGTCAGCAGGGAGGAAACACCATATATTTT. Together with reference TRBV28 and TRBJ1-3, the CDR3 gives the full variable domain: DVKVTQSSRYLVKRTGEKVFLECVQDMDHENMFWYRQDPGLGLRLIYFSYDVKMKEKGDIPEGYSVSREKKERFSLILESASTNQTSMYLCASSQQGGNTIYFGEGSWLTVV.

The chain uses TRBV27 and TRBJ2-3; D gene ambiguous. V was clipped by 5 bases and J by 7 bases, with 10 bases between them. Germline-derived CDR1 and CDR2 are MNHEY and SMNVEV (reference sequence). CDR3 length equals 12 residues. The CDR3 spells CASSGPSYTQYF. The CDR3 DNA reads TGTGCCAGCAGTGGACCATCCTATACGCAGTATTTT.

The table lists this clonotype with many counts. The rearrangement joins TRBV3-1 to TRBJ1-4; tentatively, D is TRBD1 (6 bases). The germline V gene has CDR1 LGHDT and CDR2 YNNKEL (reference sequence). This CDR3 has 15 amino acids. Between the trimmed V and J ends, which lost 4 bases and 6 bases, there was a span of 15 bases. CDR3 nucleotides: TGTGCCAGCAGCCCAATCGGGACACGCTATGAAAAACTGTTTTTT. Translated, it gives CASSPIGTRYEKLFF.

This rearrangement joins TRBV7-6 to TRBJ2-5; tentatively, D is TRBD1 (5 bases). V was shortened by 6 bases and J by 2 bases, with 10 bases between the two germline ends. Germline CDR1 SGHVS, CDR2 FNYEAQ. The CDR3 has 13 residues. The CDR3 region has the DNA TGTGCCAGCAGTTCCGACAGACAAGAGACCCAGTACTTC. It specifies CASSSDRQETQYF.

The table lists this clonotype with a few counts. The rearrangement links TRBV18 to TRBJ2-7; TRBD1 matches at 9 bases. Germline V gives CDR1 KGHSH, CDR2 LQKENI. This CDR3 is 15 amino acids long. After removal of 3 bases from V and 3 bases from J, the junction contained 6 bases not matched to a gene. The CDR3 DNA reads TGTGCCAGCTCACCGGGACAGGGCCTAAACTACGAGCAGTACTTC. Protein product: CASSPGQGLNYEQYF.

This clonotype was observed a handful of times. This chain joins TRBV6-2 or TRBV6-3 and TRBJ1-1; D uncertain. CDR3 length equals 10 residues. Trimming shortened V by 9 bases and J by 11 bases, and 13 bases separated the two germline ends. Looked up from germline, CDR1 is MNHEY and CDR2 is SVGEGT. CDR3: CARSLGPAFF. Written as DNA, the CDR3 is TGTGCCAGATCGTTGGGCCCGGCTTTCTTT.